This paragraph reports one T cell receptor (beta chain). Clones were sequenced by immunoSEQ multiplex PCR, and TCRdb holds only the in-frame ones, with some missing. The repertoire holds about 2.3 million clones, with approximately 95% as singletons. This CDR3 comprises 14 residues. Trimming removed 3 bases from V and 3 bases from J, with 13 bases in between. CDR1 is SGHNT, CDR2 YYREEE, per germline (reference sequence). In the CD4+ fraction, cells were divided into CD45RA+ naive and CD45RA-negative memory subsets. The source of the sample is a study of shared clonotypes between healthy human individuals.

The material sequenced was naive CD4+ T cells from PBMCs. Documented subset: CD45RA+ positively selected. The J gene is TRBJ2-7, the V gene TRBV5-4; the D gene is possibly TRBD1 (7 bases). The clonotype comes from a man between 18 and 35 years old in good health. Some clones in this sample may be carry-over from other donors' samples. CDR3 amino acids: CASSSGTAGYEQYF. CDR3 coding DNA: TGTGCCAGCAGCTCCGGGACAGCGGGCTACGAGCAGTACTTC. Full variable domain (rest looked up from reference TRBV5-4 and TRBJ2-7): ETGVTQSPTHLIKTRGQQVTLRCSSQSGHNTVSWYQQALGQGPQFIFQYYREEENGRGNFPPRFSGLQFPNYSSELNVNALELDDSALYLCASSSGTAGYEQYFGPGTRLTVT.